The 12 T cell receptor beta chains given below trace back to one sample, sequenced in a study of blood T cell repertoires in COVID-19. The data were produced by immunoSEQ multiplex PCR, yet TCRdb's version contains in-frame clones alone and is incomplete. The sample has under 200,000 clones, around 90% seen once. The specimen sequenced was peripheral blood. The source is a man aged 35 to 55 with active or convalescent COVID-19.

The gene calls are TRBV28 and TRBJ2-3, with D hard to call. V lost 5 bases, J lost 6 bases, and 9 bases lay in between. Germline V gene data show CDR1 as MDHEN and CDR2 as SYDVKM. The CDR3 contains 12 residues. The CDR3 loop reads CASSPRSDTQYF. For the CDR3, the DNA is TGTGCCAGCAGTCCCCGTAGCGATACGCAGTATTTT.

The V gene is TRBV11-2, the J gene TRBJ2-5, with a tentative D call TRBD1 (6 bases). The V and J ends lost 5 bases and 5 bases respectively, with 15 bases between them. CDR1 is SGHAT and CDR2 is FQNNGV in the germline V gene. CDR3 size: 14 residues. The CDR3 spells CASSTRQVDETQYF. CDR3 nucleotides: TGTGCCAGCAGCACCCGACAGGTGGACGAGACCCAGTACTTC. Looking up the rest from reference TRBV11-2 and TRBJ2-5 gives the full variable domain: EAGVAQSPRYKIIEKRQSVAFWCNPISGHATLYWYQQILGQGPKLLIQFQNNGVVDDSQLPKDRFSAERLKGVDSTLKIQPAKLEDSAVYLCASSTRQVDETQYFGPGTRLLVL.

This clone was found once. The gene calls are TRBV5-4 and TRBJ2-1; tentatively, D is TRBD2 (6 bases). Germline V lookup: CDR1 SGHNT, CDR2 YYREEE (reference sequence). The CDR3 is made up of 15 amino acids. The V end was cut by 2 bases, the J end by 12 bases, with 21 bases between. CDR3 amino acids: CASSFTGTLKWGQFF. The CDR3 DNA sequence: TGTGCCAGCAGCTTTACCGGGACTCTCAAATGGGGGCAGTTCTTC.

The chain links TRBV29-1 to TRBJ2-5, with TRBD2 matching over 7 bases. The CDR3 spans 16 residues. With V trimmed by 7 bases and J by 1 base, 15 bases remained unmatched. Germline CDR1 is SQVTM and CDR2 is ANQGSEA. This chain's CDR3 is CSGLGWGGSFQETQYF. CDR3 nucleotides: TGCAGCGGCCTTGGATGGGGGGGTAGTTTCCAAGAGACCCAGTACTTC.

V is TRBV11-2 and J is TRBJ1-5; TRBD1 aligns across 10 bases. The CDR3 has 13 amino acids. Germline V gene data show CDR1 as SGHAT and CDR2 as FQNNGV. With 10 bases clipped from V and 5 bases from J, the junction kept 5 bases outside the gene matches. CDR3 DNA: TGTGCCACCTCCGGGACAGGGGATCAGCCCCAGCATTTT. Protein sequence: CATSGTGDQPQHF.

V usage is TRBV29-1 and J usage is TRBJ1-3; D not certain. V was clipped by 7 bases and J by 3 bases, with 10 bases between them. This CDR3 is built from 12 residues. Germline loops: CDR1 SQVTM, CDR2 ANQGSEA. CDR3 region: CSGRGLGNTIYF. The CDR3 DNA sequence: TGCAGCGGAAGAGGTCTTGGAAACACCATATATTTT.

V usage is TRBV28 and J usage is TRBJ1-2, with a weak D call TRBD1 (6 bases). Germline loops: CDR1 MDHEN, CDR2 SYDVKM. The CDR3 has 13 amino acids. V lost 5 bases, J lost 8 bases, and 15 bases lay in between. The CDR3 bases are TGTGCCAGCAGTCCCGAGTGGGGGCAAGGCTACACCTTC. It is translated as CASSPEWGQGYTF.

The J gene is TRBJ2-7, the V gene TRBV29-1; 9 bases agree with TRBD1. After removal of 6 bases from V and 4 bases from J, the junction contained 4 bases not matched to a gene. CDR1 and CDR2 (germline): SQVTM, ANQGSEA. This CDR3 region has 12 residues. The CDR3 sequence: CSVSGQGYEQYF. The CDR3, as DNA: TGCAGCGTATCAGGACAGGGGTACGAGCAGTACTTC.

To note about this clone: In the same sample, other DNA sequences code for this CDR3. CDR3 protein: CSVVQGNTEAFF. The CDR3 DNA reads TGCAGCGTGGTGCAGGGGAACACTGAAGCTTTCTTT. The chain has TRBV29-1 and TRBJ1-1, with D possibly matching TRBD1 (5 bases). Trimming removed 6 bases at V and 1 base at J, with 9 bases between. The germline gives CDR1 SQVTM, CDR2 ANQGSEA. The CDR3 has 12 residues.

The chain couples TRBV7-6 to TRBJ2-7; 11 positions agree with TRBD2. The CDR3 totals 15 residues. J lost 11 bases, V lost 1 base, and 10 bases had no gene match. Germline V gives CDR1 SGHVS, CDR2 FNYEAQ. The CDR3 DNA reads TGTGCCAGCAGCTTAGAGGTAGCGGGAGGGGGATTTGAGTACTTC. Protein: CASSLEVAGGGFEYF.

The CDR3 loop is CASSPAIAGGLNRETQYF. For the CDR3, the DNA is TGTGCCAGCTCACCAGCGATAGCGGGGGGCCTAAATCGGGAGACCCAGTACTTC. This sequence joins TRBV18 and TRBJ2-5, with 10 nucleotides matching TRBD2. Germline V CDR1 and CDR2: KGHSH, LQKENI. The V segment lost 2 bases and the J segment 5 bases; nucleotides outside the gene matches: 14. CDR3 size: 18 residues.

This chain joins TRBV3-1 (or the pseudogene TRBV3-2) and TRBJ1-2, with a tentative D call TRBD1 (6 bases). V lost 5 bases and J 1 base, leaving 14 bases between the germline ends. The germline V gene encodes CDR1 LGHDT and CDR2 YNNKEL (reference sequence). The CDR3 loop spans 15 amino acids. CDR3 in amino acids: CASSTRTEVNYGYTF. The CDR3 DNA reads as TGTGCCAGCAGCACTCGGACAGAAGTTAACTATGGCTACACCTTC.